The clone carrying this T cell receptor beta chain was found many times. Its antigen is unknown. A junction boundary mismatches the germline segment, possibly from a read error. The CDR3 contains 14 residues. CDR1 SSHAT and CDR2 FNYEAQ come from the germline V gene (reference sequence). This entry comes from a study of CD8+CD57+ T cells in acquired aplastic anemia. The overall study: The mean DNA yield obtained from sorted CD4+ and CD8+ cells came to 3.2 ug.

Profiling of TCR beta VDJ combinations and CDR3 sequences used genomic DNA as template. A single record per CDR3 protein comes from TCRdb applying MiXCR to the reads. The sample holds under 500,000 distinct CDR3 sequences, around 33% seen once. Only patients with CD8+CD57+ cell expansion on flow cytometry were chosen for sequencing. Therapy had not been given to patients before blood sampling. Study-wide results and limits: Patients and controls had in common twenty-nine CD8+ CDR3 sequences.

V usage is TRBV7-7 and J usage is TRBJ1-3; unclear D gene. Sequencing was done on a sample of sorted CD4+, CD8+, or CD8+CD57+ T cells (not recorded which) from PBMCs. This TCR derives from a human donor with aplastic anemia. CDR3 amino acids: CASSPTKTGNTIYF. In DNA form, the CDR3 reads TGTGCTAGCAGCCCGACAAAGACTGGAAACACCATATATTTT.